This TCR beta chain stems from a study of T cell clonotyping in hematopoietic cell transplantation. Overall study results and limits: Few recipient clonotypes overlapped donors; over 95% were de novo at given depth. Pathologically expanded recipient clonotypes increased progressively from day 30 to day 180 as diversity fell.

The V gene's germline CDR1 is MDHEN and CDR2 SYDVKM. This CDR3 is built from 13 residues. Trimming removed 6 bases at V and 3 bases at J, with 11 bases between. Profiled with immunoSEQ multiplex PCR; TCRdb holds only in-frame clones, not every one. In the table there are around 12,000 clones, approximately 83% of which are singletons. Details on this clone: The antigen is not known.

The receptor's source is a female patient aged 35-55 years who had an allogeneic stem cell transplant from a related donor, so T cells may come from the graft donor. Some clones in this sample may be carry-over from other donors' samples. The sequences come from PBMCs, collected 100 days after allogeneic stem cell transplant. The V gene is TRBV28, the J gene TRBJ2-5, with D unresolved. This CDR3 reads CASSQHGKETQYF. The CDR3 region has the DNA TGTGCCAGCAGCCAGCATGGCAAAGAGACCCAGTACTTC.